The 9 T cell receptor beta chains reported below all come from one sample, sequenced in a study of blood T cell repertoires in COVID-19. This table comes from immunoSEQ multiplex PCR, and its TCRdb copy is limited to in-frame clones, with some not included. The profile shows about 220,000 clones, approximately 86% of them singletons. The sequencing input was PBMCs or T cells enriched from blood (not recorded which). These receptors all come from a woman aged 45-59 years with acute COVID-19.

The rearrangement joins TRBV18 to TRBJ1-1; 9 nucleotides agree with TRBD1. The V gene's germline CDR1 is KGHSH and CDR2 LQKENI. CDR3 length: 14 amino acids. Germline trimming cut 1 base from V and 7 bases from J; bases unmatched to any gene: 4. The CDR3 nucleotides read TGTGCCAGCTCACCACGGGACAGGGCCGATGAAGCTTTCTTT. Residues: CASSPRDRADEAFF.

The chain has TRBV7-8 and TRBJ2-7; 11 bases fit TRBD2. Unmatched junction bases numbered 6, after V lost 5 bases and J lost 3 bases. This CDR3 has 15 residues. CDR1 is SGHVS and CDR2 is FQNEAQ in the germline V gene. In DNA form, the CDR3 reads TGTGCCAGCAGCCTCAGACTAGCGGGATACTACGAGCAGTACTTC. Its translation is CASSLRLAGYYEQYF.

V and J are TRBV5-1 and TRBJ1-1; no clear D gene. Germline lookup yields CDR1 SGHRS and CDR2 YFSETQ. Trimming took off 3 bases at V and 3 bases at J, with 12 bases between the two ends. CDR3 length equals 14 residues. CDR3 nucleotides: TGCGCCAGCAGCTCGGCGGCAGCCTACACTGAAGCTTTCTTT. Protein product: CASSSAAAYTEAFF.

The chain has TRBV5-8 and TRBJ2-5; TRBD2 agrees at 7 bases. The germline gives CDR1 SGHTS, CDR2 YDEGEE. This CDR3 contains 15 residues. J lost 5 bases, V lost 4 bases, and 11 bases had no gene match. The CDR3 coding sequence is TGTGCCAGCAGCCTCGGGGGAGGGCCTGGGGAGACCCAGTACTTC. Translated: CASSLGGGPGETQYF.

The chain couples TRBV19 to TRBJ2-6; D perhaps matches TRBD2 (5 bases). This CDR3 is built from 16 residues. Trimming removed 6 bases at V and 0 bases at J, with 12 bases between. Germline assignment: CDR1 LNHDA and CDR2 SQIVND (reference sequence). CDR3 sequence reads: CASRRADTSGANVLTF. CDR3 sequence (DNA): TGTGCCAGTAGGAGGGCCGACACCTCTGGGGCCAACGTCCTGACTTTC.

The DNA for the CDR3 is TGCGCCAGCAGCACCCGACAGGGCACAGATACGCAGTATTTT. Its protein product is CASSTRQGTDTQYF. The J gene is TRBJ2-3, the V gene TRBV4-1, with D possibly matching TRBD1 (6 bases). CDR3 length: 14 residues. V gave up 5 bases and J gave up 1 base, with 10 bases separating them. The germline gives CDR1 MGHRA, CDR2 YSYEKL.

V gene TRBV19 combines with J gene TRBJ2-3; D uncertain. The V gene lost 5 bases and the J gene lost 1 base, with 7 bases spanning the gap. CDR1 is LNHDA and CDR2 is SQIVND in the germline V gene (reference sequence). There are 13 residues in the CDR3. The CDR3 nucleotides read TGTGCCAGTAGTCTGCAGGGCACAGATACGCAGTATTTT. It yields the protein CASSLQGTDTQYF.

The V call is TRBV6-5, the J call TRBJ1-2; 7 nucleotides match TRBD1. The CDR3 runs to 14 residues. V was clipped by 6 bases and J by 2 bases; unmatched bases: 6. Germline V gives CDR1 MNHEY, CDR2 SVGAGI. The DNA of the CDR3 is TGTGCCAGCAGACCCCCGGGACAGAACTATGGCTACACCTTC. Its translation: CASRPPGQNYGYTF.

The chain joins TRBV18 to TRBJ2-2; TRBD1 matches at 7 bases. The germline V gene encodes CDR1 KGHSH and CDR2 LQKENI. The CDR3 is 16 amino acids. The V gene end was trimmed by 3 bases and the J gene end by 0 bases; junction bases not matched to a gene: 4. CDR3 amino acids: CASSPLGTANTGELFF. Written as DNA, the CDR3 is TGTGCCAGCTCACCTCTCGGGACAGCGAACACCGGGGAGCTGTTTTTT.